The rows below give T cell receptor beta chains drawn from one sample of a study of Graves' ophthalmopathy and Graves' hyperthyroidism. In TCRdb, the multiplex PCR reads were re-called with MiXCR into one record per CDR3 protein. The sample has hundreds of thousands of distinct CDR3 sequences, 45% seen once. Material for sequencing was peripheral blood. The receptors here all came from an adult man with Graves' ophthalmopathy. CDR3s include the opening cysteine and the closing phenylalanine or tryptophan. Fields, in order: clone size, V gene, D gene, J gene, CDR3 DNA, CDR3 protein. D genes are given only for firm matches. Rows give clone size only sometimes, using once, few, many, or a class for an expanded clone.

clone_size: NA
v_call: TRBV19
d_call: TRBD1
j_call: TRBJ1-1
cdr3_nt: TGTGCCAGTAGTAGCCGGGACAGGGGCGACACTGAAGCTTTCTTT
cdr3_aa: CASSSRDRGDTEAFF

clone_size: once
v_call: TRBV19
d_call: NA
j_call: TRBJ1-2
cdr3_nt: TGTGCCAGTAGTACCCTTGACTCTGGAAACACCTTC
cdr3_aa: CASSTLDSGNTF

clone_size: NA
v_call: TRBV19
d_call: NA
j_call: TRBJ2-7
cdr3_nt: TGTGCCAGTAGTATGCATGGGGGTCCCTACGAGCAGTACTTC
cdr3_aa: CASSMHGGPYEQYF

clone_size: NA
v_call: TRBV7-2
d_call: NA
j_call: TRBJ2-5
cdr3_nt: TGTGCCAGCAGCCCCCAGAGGGGAGAAAAGACCCAGTACTTC
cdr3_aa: CASSPQRGEKTQYF

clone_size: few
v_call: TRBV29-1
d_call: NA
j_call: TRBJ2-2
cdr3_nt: TGCAGCGTTAAAGGGGCCGGGGAGCTGTTTTTT
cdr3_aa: CSVKGAGELFF

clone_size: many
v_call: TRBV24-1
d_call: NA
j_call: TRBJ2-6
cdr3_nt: TGTGCCACAGCTGGGGAGTACGGGGCCAACGTCCTGACTTTC
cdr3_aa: CATAGEYGANVLTF

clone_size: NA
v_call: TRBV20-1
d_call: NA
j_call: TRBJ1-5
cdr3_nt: TGCAGTGCTAGAGTGTTGGAGACGGTCGGGGGTCAGCCCCAGCATTTT
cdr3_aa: CSARVLETVGGQPQHF

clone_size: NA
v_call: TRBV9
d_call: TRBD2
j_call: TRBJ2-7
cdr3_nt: TGTGCCAGCACGGGTGGCGGGGGAGATGAGCAGTACTTC
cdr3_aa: CASTGGGGDEQYF

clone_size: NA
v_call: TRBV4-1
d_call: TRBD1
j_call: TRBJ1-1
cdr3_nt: TGCGCCAGCAGCCAAAAGTCAGGGGGCACTGAAGCTTTCTTT
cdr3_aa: CASSQKSGGTEAFF

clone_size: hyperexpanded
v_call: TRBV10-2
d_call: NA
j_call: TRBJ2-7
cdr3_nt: TGCGCCAGCAGTGAGTCGGGCTTGTTCCACGAGCAGTACTTC
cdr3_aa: CASSESGLFHEQYF

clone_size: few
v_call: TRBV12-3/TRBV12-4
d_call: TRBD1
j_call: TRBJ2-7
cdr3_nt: TGTGCCAGCAGTTCGACAGGGAGCTCCTACGAGCAGTACTTC
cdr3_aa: CASSSTGSSYEQYF

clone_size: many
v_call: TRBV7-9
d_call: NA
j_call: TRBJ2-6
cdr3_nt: TGTGCCAGCAGCTTAGCGGGTGGGGCCAACGTCCTGACTTTC
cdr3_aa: CASSLAGGANVLTF

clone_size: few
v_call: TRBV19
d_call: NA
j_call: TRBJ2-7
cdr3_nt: TGTGCCAGTAGTATAGGGGGAGCCTCTGGGCGCGAGCAGTACTTC
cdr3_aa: CASSIGGASGREQYF

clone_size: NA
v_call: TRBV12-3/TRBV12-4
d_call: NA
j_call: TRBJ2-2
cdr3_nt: TGTGCCAGCAGTTTCCCCTCAAGGGACACCGGGGAGCTGTTTTTT
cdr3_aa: CASSFPSRDTGELFF

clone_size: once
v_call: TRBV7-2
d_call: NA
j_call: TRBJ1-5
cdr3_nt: TGTGCCAGCAGCTTGCAGGACAATCAGCCCCAGCATTTT
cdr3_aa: CASSLQDNQPQHF

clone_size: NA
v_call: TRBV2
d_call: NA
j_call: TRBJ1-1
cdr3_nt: TGTGCCAGCAGTGACCAGGCAGGGGCGGTGAACACTGAAGCTTTCTTT
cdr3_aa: CASSDQAGAVNTEAFF